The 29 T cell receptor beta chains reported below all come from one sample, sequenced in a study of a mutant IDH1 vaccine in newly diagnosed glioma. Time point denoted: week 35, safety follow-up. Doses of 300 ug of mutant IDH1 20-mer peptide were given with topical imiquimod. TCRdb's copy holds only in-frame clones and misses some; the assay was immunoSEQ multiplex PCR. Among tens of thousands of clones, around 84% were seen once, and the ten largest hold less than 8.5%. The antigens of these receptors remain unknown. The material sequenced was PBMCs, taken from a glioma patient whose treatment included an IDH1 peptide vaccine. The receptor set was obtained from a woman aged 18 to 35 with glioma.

CDR3 sequence reads: CASGPGQTSTDTQYF. The DNA for the CDR3 is TGTGCTAGTGGACCCGGACAGACTAGCACAGATACGCAGTATTTT. This rearrangement joins TRBV12-5 to TRBJ2-3; possibly TRBD1 for D (6 bases). V lost 6 bases and J lost 0, with 13 bases in between. CDR1 is LGHNT and CDR2 is FRNRAP in the germline V gene. The CDR3 spans 15 residues.

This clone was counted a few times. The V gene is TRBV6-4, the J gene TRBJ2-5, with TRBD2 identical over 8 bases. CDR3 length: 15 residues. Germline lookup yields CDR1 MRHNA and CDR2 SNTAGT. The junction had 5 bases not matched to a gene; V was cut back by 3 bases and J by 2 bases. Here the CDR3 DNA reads TGTGCCAGCAGTGATGTAGCGGGATCACAAGAGACCCAGTACTTC. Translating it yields CASSDVAGSQETQYF.

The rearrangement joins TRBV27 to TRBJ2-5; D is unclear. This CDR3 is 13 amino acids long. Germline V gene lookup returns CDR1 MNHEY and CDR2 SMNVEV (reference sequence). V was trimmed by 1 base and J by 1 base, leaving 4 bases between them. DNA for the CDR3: TGTGCCAGCAGTTTATTAGGCCAAGAGACCCAGTACTTC. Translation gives CASSLLGQETQYF.

CDR3 nucleotide sequence: TGTGCCAGCAGCCAAGAGACTAGCGGGGGGGACTACACCGGGGAGCTGTTTTTT. Protein: CASSQETSGGDYTGELFF. This chain connects TRBV4-2 to TRBJ2-2; 14 bases fit TRBD2. This CDR3 has 18 amino acids. From germline, CDR1 is LGHNA and CDR2 YNFKEQ. The junction had 3 bases not matched to a gene; V was cut back by 0 bases and J by 3 bases.

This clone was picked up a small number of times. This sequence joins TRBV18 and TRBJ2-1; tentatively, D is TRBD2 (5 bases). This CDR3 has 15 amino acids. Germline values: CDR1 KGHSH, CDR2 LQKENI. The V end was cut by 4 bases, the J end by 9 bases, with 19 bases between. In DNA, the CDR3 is TGTGCCAGCTCACGCCTAACTAGTCTCGTGGCTGAGCAGTTCTTC. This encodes CASSRLTSLVAEQFF.

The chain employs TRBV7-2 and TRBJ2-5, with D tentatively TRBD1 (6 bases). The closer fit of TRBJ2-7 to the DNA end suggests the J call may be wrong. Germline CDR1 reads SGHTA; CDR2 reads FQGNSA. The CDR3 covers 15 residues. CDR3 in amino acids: CASSRETGTTYEQYF. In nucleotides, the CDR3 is TGTGCCAGCAGCCGTGAGACAGGAACTACATACGAGCAGTACTTC.

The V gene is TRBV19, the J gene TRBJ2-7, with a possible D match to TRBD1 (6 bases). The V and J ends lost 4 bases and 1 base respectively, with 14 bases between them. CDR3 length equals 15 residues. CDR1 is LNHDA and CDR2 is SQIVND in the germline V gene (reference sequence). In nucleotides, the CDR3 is TGTGCCAGTAGTAGCGAGGACAGTTTATCCTACGAGCAGTACTTC. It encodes CASSSEDSLSYEQYF.

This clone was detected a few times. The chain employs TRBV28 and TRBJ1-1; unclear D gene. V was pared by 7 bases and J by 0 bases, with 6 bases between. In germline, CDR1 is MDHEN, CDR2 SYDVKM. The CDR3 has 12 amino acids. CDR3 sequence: CASNLMNTEAFF. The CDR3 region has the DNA TGTGCCAGCAACCTTATGAACACTGAAGCTTTCTTT.

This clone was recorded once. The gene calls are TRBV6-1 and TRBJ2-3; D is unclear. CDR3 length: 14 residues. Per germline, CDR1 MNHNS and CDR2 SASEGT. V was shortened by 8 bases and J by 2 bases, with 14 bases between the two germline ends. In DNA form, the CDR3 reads TGTGCCAGCGAGAGGCTAATGATCACAGATACGCAGTATTTT. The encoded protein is CASERLMITDTQYF.

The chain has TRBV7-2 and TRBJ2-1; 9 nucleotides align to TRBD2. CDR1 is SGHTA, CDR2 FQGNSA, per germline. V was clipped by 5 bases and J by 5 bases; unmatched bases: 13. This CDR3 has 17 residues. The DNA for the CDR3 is TGTGCCAGCAGCCCTCGTAGCGGGAGTTGGGGAAACAATGAGCAGTTCTTC. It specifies CASSPRSGSWGNNEQFF. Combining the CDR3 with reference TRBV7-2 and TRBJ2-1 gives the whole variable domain GAGVSQSPSNKVTEKGKDVELRCDPISGHTALYWYRQSLGQGLEFLIYFQGNSAPDKSGLPSDRFSAERTGGSVSTLTIQRTQQEDSAVYLCASSPRSGSWGNNEQFFGPGTRLTVL.

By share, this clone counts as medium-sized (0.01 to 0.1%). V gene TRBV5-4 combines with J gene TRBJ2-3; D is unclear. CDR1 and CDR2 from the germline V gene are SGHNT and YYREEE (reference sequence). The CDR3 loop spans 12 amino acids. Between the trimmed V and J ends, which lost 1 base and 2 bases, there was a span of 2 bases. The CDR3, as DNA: TGTGCCAGCAGCTTGAACACAGATACGCAGTATTTT. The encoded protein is CASSLNTDTQYF.

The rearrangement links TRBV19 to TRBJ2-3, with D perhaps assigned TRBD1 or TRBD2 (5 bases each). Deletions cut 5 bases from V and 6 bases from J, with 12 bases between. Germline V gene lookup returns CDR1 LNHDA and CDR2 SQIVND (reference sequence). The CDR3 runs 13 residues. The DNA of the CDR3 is TGTGCCAGTAGTCGTGGACGGGACGATACGCAGTATTTT. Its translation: CASSRGRDDTQYF.

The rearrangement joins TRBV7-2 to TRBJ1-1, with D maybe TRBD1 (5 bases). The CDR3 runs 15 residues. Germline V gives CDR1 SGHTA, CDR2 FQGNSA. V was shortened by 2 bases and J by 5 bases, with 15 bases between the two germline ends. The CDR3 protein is CASSLMTSRETEAFF. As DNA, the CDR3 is TGTGCCAGCAGCTTAATGACGAGCAGGGAGACTGAAGCTTTCTTT. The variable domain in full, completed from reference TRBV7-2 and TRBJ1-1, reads GAGVSQSPSNKVTEKGKDVELRCDPISGHTALYWYRQSLGQGLEFLIYFQGNSAPDKSGLPSDRFSAERTGGSVSTLTIQRTQQEDSAVYLCASSLMTSRETEAFFGQGTRLTVV.

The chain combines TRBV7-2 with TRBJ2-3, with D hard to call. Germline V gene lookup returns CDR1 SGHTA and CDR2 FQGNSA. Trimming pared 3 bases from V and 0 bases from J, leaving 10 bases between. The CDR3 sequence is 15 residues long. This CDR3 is CASSFSRVSTDTQYF. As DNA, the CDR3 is TGTGCCAGCAGCTTCAGTCGGGTTAGCACAGATACGCAGTATTTT.

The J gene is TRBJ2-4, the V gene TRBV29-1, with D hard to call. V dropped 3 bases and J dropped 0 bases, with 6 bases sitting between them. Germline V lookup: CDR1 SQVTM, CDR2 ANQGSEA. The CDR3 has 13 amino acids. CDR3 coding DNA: TGCAGCGTTGATTCGTTAGCCAAAAACATTCAGTACTTC. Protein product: CSVDSLAKNIQYF.

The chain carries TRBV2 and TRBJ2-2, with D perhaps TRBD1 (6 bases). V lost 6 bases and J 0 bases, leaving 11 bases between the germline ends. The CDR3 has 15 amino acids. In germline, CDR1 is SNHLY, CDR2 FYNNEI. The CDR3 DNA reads TGTGCCAGCAGCTTGCAGGGGTCGAACACCGGGGAGCTGTTTTTT. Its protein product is CASSLQGSNTGELFF.

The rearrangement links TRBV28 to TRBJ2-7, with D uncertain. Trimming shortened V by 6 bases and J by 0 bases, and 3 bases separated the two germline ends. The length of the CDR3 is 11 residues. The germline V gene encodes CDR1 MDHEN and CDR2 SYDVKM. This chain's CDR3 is CASSISYEQYF. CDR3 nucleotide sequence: TGTGCCAGCAGCATCTCCTACGAGCAGTACTTC.

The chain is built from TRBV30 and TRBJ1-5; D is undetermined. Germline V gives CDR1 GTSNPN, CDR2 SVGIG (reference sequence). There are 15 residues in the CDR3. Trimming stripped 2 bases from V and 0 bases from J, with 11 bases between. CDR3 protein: CAWSRPGYSNQPQHF. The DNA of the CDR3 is TGTGCCTGGAGTAGGCCAGGCTATAGCAATCAGCCCCAGCATTTT.

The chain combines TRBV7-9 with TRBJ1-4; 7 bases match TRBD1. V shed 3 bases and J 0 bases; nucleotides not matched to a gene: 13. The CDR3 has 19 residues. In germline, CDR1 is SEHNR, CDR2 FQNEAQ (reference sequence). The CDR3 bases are TGTGCCAGCAGCTTGTCCACGATTAGGGACAGCTCAACTAATGAAAAACTGTTTTTT. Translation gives CASSLSTIRDSSTNEKLFF. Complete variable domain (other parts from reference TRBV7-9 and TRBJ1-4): DTGVSQNPRHKITKRGQNVTFRCDPISEHNRLYWYRQTLGQGPEFLTYFQNEAQLEKSRLLSDRFSAERPKGSFSTLEIQRTEQGDSAMYLCASSLSTIRDSSTNEKLFFGSGTQLSVL.

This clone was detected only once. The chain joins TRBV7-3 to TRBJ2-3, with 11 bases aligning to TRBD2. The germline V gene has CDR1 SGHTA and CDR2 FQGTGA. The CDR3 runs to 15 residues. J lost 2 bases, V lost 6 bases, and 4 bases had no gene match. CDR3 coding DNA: TGTGCCAGCAGTTTGACTAGCGGGAACACAGATACGCAGTATTTT. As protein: CASSLTSGNTDTQYF.

The CDR3 DNA follows: TGCGCCAGCAGCTCGACCCAAGAGTACGAGCAGTACTTC. Its protein product is CASSSTQEYEQYF. The genes are TRBV5-1 and TRBJ2-7; the D is unclear. The CDR3 loop spans 13 amino acids. The germline V and J ends were trimmed by 3 bases and 4 bases, with 11 bases remaining between them. The germline V gene has CDR1 SGHRS and CDR2 YFSETQ.

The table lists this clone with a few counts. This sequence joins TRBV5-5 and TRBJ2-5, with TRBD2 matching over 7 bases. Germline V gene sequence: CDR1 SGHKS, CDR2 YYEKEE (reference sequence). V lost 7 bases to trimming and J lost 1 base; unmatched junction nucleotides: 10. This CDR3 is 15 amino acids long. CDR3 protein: CASLLNPGGQETQYF. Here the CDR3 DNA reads TGTGCCAGCCTTCTGAACCCGGGAGGCCAAGAGACCCAGTACTTC.

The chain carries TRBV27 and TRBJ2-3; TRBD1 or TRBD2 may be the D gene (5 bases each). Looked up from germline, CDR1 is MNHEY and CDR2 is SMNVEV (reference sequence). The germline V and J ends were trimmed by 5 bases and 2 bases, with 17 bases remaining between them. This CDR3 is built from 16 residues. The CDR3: CASSPGAGLYTDTQYF. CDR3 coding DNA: TGTGCCAGCAGTCCCGGGGCAGGTCTATACACAGATACGCAGTATTTT.

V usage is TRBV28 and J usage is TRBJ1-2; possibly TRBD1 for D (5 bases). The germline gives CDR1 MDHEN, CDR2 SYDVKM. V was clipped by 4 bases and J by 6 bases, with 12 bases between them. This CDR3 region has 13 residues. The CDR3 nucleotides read TGTGCCAGCAGTTCAGGGACTTGGAATGGCTACACCTTC. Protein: CASSSGTWNGYTF.

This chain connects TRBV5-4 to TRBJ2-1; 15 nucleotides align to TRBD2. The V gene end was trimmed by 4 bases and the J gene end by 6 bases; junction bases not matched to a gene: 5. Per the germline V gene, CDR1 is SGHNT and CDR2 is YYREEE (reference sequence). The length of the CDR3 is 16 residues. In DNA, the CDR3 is TGTGCCAGCAGCCCCGGACTAGCGGGAGGGGGCAATGAGCAGTTCTTC. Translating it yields CASSPGLAGGGNEQFF.

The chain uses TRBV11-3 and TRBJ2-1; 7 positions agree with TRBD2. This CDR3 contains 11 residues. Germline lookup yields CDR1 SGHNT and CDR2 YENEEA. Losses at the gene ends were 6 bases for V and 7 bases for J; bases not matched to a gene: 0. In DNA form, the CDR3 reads TGTGCCAGCAGGCGGGGGAATGAGCAGTTCTTC. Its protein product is CASRRGNEQFF.

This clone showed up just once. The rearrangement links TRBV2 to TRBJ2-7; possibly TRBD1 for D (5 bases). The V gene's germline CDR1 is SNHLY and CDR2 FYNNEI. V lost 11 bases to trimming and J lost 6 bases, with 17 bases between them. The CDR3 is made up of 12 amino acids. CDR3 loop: CALQGDGSEQYF. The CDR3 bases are TGTGCCCTACAAGGGGATGGTAGCGAGCAGTACTTC.

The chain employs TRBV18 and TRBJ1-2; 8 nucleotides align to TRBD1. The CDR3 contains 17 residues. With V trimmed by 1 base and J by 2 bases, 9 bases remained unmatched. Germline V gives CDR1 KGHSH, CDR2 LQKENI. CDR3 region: CASSPQPRDRGNYGYTF. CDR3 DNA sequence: TGTGCCAGCTCACCACAGCCCCGAGACAGGGGAAACTATGGCTACACCTTC.

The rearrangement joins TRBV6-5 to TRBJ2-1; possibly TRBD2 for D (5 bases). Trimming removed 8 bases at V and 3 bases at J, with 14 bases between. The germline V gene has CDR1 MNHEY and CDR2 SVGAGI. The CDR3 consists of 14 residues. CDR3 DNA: TGTGCCAGCCGAACGTCCGCGGGCTACAATGAGCAGTTCTTC. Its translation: CASRTSAGYNEQFF.